The sequence of this T cell receptor (beta chain) was determined in a study of blood T cell repertoires in COVID-19. Germline lookup yields CDR1 MNHEY and CDR2 SVGAGI. The CDR3 is made up of 13 amino acids. V lost 0 bases and J lost 5, with 7 bases in between. Sequencing used immunoSEQ multiplex PCR; TCRdb keeps in-frame clones, though not all of them. The sample includes roughly 130,000 clones, 84% of them seen just once. Source material: peripheral blood. The chain couples TRBV6-5 to TRBJ2-5; D not resolved. The source of this sequence is a woman aged 60 to 75 with acute or convalescent COVID-19. CDR3 region: CASSYSPGETQYF. CDR3 in DNA: TGTGCCAGCAGTTACTCCCCCGGGGAGACCCAGTACTTC.